This T cell receptor beta chain appears in the sequencing data of a study of T cells in Graves' hyperthyroidism and ophthalmopathy. Findings and caveats of the study: The model forecast ophthalmopathy, anticipating it by a median around 6.9 months before onset.

CDR3 length equals 16 residues. Trimming shortened V by 5 bases and J by 1 base, and 17 bases separated the two germline ends. From germline, CDR1 is PRHDT and CDR2 FYEKMQ (reference sequence). This clonotype was seen ten or more times. Its antigen is as yet unknown. Patients between 18 and 65 years old had hyperthyroidism, newly diagnosed and lasting under 2 months. Uncontrolled infections, other autoimmune diseases, pregnancy or lactation led to exclusion of patients. Amplification of TCR beta CDR3 regions was performed using RNA transcripts as template. Carried out on the TCR CDR3, a first-round RT-PCR used the HTBI primer set. TCRdb used MiXCR to reprocess the multiplex PCR reads, holding one entry per CDR3 protein. The profile shows around 280,000 distinct CDR3 sequences, roughly 13% of them singletons.

This rearrangement joins TRBV13 to TRBJ2-5; tentatively, D is TRBD1 or TRBD2 (7 bases each). The TCR sequence derives from a woman aged 40 to 55 with Graves' hyperthyroidism. Sequencing was carried out using blood. In DNA, the CDR3 is TGTGCCAGCAGCCCTCCAGGGGAGGGGGCCCAAGAGACCCAGTACTTC. Amino acids: CASSPPGEGAQETQYF.